The clone carrying this TCR beta chain was counted at least ten times. The antigen remains unidentified. J was trimmed by 9 bases and V by 3 bases; bases with no gene match: 16. The CDR3 is 18 amino acids. The germline V gene has CDR1 SNHLY and CDR2 FYNNEI. This sample stems from a study of response to subunit inactivated influenza vaccine. Points from the study as a whole: Each seasonal influenza vaccination recruits few new T cells, the authors suggested.

TCRdb called the RT-PCR reads again in MiXCR, with one record for every CDR3 protein. The sample lists around 480,000 distinct CDR3 sequences, 16% occurring once. The sequence derives from a man in his fifties or sixties who received an inactivated influenza vaccine. The specimen comprised CD4+ T cells sorted from PBMCs, sampled about 24 months after vaccination. V is TRBV2 and J is TRBJ2-1; 11 nucleotides match TRBD2. The CDR3 spells CASSDTIPGLAEVSEQFF. The DNA of the CDR3 is TGTGCCAGCAGTGACACAATACCGGGACTAGCGGAGGTCAGTGAGCAGTTCTTC.